A single sample gave rise to the 14 T cell receptor beta chains below, sequenced in a study of T cell responses to AZD1222 COVID-19 vaccine. Generated by immunoSEQ multiplex PCR, the TCRdb table keeps only in-frame clones and is missing some. The repertoire holds nearly 200,000 clones, with 80% to 95% as singletons. The starting material was peripheral blood, obtained 28 days after the second AZD1222 dose. These TCRs come from an adult who received the AZD1222 COVID-19 vaccine.

This clone was detected a few times. The chain has TRBV6-1 and TRBJ2-2; 7 positions match TRBD2. V trimming: 2 bases; J trimming: 5 bases; junction bases outside the gene matches: 2. The CDR3 runs to 14 residues. CDR1 and CDR2 (germline): MNHNS, SASEGT. The CDR3 is CASSELGGTGELFF. The DNA for the CDR3 is TGTGCCAGCAGTGAACTCGGGGGGACCGGGGAGCTGTTTTTT.

The count of this clone is one. The V gene is TRBV7-9, the J gene TRBJ1-4; a weak D match, TRBD1 (6 bases). The ends were cut back, 2 bases at V and 7 bases at J, with 14 bases in the middle. Germline V CDR1 and CDR2: SEHNR, FQNEAQ (reference sequence). This CDR3 spans 15 amino acids. CDR3: CASSLYGGEGEKLFF. As DNA, the CDR3 is TGTGCCAGCAGCTTATATGGGGGCGAGGGTGAAAAACTGTTTTTT.

The chain is built from TRBV6-2 or TRBV6-3 and TRBJ2-7; 12 bases are a match to TRBD1. CDR3 length: 16 amino acids. Looked up from germline, CDR1 is MNHEY and CDR2 is SVGEGT. V shed 6 bases, J shed 6 bases, and the junction held 12 bases outside the gene matches. CDR3 loop: CASSRVGDRGRREQYF. DNA of the CDR3: TGTGCCAGCAGCCGGGTGGGGGACAGGGGGCGCCGCGAGCAGTACTTC.

This rearrangement joins TRBV10-2 to TRBJ2-3, with D possibly TRBD2 on 6 matching bases. Trimming stripped 2 bases from V and 3 bases from J, with 9 bases between. This CDR3 is 14 amino acids long. Germline-derived CDR1 and CDR2 are WSHSY and SAAADI. CDR3 nucleotides: TGCGCCAGCAGTGAGGCGGGGCGGACAGATACGCAGTATTTT. This codes for CASSEAGRTDTQYF.

The chain links TRBV18 to TRBJ2-5; D possibly matches TRBD1 or TRBD2 (5 bases each). This CDR3 comprises 15 residues. Germline V gene sequence: CDR1 KGHSH, CDR2 LQKENI. Trimming removed 3 bases at V and 1 base at J, with 12 bases between. CDR3 sequence reads: CASSPGTGRQETQYF. The CDR3 nucleotides read TGTGCCAGCTCACCCGGGACCGGACGCCAAGAGACCCAGTACTTC.

With regard to this clone: The identical CDR3 is also encoded by other nucleotide sequences in the sample. DNA of the CDR3: TGTGCCAGCAGCCAGGTGGATACGCAGTATTTT. It is translated as CASSQVDTQYF. The V gene is TRBV3-1 (or the pseudogene TRBV3-2), the J gene TRBJ2-3; D gene ambiguous. V dropped 3 bases and J dropped 6 bases, with 4 bases sitting between them. The CDR3 totals 11 residues. Germline assignment: CDR1 LGHDT and CDR2 YNNKEL (reference sequence).

CDR3 sequence (DNA): TGCGCCAGCAGCAAGAGCTTGGGATACGGAGGGACTGAAGCTTTCTTT. Translated: CASSKSLGYGGTEAFF. This rearrangement joins TRBV5-1 to TRBJ1-1, with unresolved D. The CDR3 length is 16 residues. Trimming took 4 bases from V and 5 from J, leaving 21 bases between them. From germline, CDR1 is SGHRS and CDR2 YFSETQ.

This clone was seen once. The chain has TRBV7-8 and TRBJ2-6, with a weak D call TRBD2 (7 bases). This CDR3 contains 20 residues. Germline CDR1 is SGHVS and CDR2 is FQNEAQ. Trimming removed 0 bases from V and 2 bases from J, with 20 bases in between. The CDR3 sequence is CASSLALAGAPGAGANVLTF. In DNA form, the CDR3 reads TGTGCCAGCAGCTTAGCGCTGGCGGGGGCCCCCGGGGCTGGGGCCAACGTCCTGACTTTC.

The chain is built from TRBV6-5 and TRBJ1-1; D unresolved. The CDR3 length is 13 residues. Germline values: CDR1 MNHEY, CDR2 SVGAGI. Trimming pared 0 bases from V and 7 bases from J, leaving 9 bases between. The CDR3 nucleotides read TGTGCCAGCAGTTACTCGAGAGGAAATGAAGCTTTCTTT. This gives the protein CASSYSRGNEAFF.

The rearrangement joins TRBV7-9 to TRBJ1-1; perhaps TRBD1 as D (5 bases). CDR1 is SEHNR and CDR2 is FQNEAQ in the germline V gene (reference sequence). This CDR3 comprises 14 residues. The V end was cut by 3 bases, the J end by 4 bases, with 12 bases between. The DNA for the CDR3 is TGTGCCAGCAGCTTTCTTCAGGGAGGCACTGAAGCTTTCTTT. Its protein is CASSFLQGGTEAFF.

In its sample, this clone was seen a few times. The chain joins TRBV27 to TRBJ2-7; 7 bases are a match to TRBD2. Trimming at V came to 5 bases and at J to 12 bases, leaving 19 bases not matched to a gene. The CDR3 consists of 15 residues. Germline V gene sequence: CDR1 MNHEY, CDR2 SMNVEV (reference sequence). The CDR3 sequence is CASSGVGDYPLRGYF. CDR3 sequence (DNA): TGTGCCAGCAGTGGGGTTGGGGACTATCCCTTACGGGGGTACTTC.

V and J are TRBV5-5 and TRBJ1-2; a weak D match, TRBD1 (5 bases). The CDR3 contains 17 residues. Trimming took 0 bases from V and 6 from J, leaving 21 bases between them. The V gene's germline CDR1 is SGHKS and CDR2 YYEKEE (reference sequence). CDR3 region: CASSLASSVQGRDGYTF. The DNA of the CDR3 is TGTGCCAGCAGCTTGGCCTCCAGTGTGCAGGGAAGGGATGGCTACACCTTC. The full variable domain, completed using reference TRBV5-5 and TRBJ1-2, is DAGVTQSPTHLIKTRGQQVTLRCSPISGHKSVSWYQQVLGQGPQFIFQYYEKEERGRGNFPDRFSARQFPNYSSELNVNALLLGDSALYLCASSLASSVQGRDGYTFGSGTRLTVV.

V and J are TRBV9 and TRBJ2-6, with a possible D match to TRBD2 (7 bases). CDR1 and CDR2 from the germline V gene are SGDLS and YYNGEE. V gave up 4 bases and J gave up 2 bases, with 13 bases separating them. The CDR3 spans 16 residues. The CDR3 sequence: CASSHPGGTGANVLTF. The CDR3 DNA reads TGTGCCAGCAGCCACCCGGGGGGCACTGGGGCCAACGTCCTGACTTTC.

This chain uses TRBV10-2 with TRBJ1-5, with TRBD1 as a possible D gene (5 bases). CDR3 size: 13 residues. V lost 4 bases and J lost 9, with 13 bases in between. CDR1 and CDR2 from the germline V gene are WSHSY and SAAADI. CDR3 loop: CASSVELRGPQHF. The CDR3 bases are TGCGCCAGCAGTGTAGAGCTTAGGGGGCCCCAGCATTTT.